The sequence of this T cell receptor (beta chain) was determined in a study of CD8 T cells in ankylosing spondylitis. Findings of the study overall: Earlier studies detected some motif variants in reactive arthritis synovial fluid and blood. Made up of under ten highly homologous variants, a TCR beta motif appeared characteristic of ankylosing spondylitis blood. In peripheral blood, disease-linked CD8+ clones occurred at relatively low frequencies.

Germline V gene lookup returns CDR1 SGHRS and CDR2 YFSETQ. The CDR3 is made up of 14 amino acids. The germline V and J ends were trimmed by 0 bases and 2 bases, with 9 bases remaining between them. This clonotype was counted a few times. Its specificity is not known. TCRdb independently ran MiXCR on the 5' RACE reads; one entry per CDR3 protein. The profile shows around 770,000 distinct CDR3 sequences, about an eighth of them singletons. Sequencing used blood, either unsorted or a sorted T cell fraction (not recorded which). The chain recombines TRBV5-1 with TRBJ2-7; D call uncertain. This receptor was obtained from a male donor with ankylosing spondylitis. The CDR3 nucleotides read TGCGCCAGCAGCTTGGGTCAGGCAGCCTACGAGCAGTACTTC. It codes for CASSLGQAAYEQYF.